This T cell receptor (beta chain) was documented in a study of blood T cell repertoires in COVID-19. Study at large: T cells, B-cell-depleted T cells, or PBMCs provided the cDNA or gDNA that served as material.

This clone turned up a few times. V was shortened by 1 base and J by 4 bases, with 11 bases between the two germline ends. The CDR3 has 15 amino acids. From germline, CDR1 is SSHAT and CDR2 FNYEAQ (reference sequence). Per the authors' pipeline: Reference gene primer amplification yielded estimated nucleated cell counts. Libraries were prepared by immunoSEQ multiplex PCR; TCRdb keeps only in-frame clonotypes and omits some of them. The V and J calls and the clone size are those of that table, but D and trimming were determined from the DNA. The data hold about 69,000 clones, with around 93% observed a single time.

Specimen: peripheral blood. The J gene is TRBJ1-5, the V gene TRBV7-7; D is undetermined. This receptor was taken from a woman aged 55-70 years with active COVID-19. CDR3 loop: CASSLVVWANQPQHF. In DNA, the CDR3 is TGTGCCAGCAGCTTAGTGGTTTGGGCTAATCAGCCCCAGCATTTT.